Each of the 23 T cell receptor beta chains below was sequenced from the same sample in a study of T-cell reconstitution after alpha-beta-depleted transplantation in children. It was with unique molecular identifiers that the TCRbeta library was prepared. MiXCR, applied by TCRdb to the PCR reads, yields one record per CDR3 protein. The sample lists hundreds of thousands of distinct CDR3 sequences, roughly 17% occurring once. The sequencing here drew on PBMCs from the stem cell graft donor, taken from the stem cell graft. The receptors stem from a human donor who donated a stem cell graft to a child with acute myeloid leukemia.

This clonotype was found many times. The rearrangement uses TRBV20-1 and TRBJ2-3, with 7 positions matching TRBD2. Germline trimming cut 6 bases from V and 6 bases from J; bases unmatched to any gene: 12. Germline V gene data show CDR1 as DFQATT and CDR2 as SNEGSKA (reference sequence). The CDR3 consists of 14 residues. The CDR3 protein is CSASAPGREDTQYF. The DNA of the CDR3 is TGCAGTGCCTCCGCCCCAGGGAGGGAGGATACGCAGTATTTT.

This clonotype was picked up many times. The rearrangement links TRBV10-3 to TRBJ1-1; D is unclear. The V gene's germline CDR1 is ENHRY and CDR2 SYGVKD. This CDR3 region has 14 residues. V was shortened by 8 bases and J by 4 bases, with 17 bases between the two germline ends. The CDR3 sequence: CAIGSIMDGTEAFF. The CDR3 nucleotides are TGTGCCATCGGCTCTATTATGGACGGCACTGAAGCTTTCTTT.

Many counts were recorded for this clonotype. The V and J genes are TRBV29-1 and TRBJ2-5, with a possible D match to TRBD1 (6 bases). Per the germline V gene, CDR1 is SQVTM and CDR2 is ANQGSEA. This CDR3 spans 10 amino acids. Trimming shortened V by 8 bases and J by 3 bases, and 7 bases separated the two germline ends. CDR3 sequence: CSYREETQYF. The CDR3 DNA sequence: TGCAGCTACAGGGAAGAGACCCAGTACTTC.

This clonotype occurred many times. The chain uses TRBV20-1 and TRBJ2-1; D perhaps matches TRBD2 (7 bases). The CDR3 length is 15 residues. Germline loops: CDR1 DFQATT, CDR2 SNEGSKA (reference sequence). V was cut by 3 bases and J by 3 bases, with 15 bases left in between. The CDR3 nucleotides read TGCAGTGCTAGCGGGGGGCTAGCGGACTACAATGAGCAGTTCTTC. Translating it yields CSASGGLADYNEQFF.

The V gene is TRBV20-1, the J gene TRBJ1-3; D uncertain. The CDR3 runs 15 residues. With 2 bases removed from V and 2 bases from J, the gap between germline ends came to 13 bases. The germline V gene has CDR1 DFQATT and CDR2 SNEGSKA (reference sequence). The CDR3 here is CSARLPVAAGNTIYF. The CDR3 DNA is TGCAGTGCTAGACTCCCCGTAGCAGCTGGAAACACCATATATTTT.

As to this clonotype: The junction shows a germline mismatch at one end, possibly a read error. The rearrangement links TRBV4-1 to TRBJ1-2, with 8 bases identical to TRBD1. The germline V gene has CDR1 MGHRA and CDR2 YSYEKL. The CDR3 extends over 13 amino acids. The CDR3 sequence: CASSQDRADGYTF. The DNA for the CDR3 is TGTGCCAGCAGCCAGGACAGGGCAGATGGCTACACCTTC.

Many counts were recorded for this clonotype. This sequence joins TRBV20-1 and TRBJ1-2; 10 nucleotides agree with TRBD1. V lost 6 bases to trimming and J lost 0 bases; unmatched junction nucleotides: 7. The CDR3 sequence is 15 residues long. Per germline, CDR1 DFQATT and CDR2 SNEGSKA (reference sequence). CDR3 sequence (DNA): TGCAGTGCGCCCGGGACAGGGGTTCCTAACTATGGCTACACCTTC. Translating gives CSAPGTGVPNYGYTF.

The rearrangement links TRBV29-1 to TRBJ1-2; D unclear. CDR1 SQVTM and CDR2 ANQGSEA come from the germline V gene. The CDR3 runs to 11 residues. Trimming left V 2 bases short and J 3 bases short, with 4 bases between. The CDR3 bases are TGCAGCGTTGAAACCCACTATGGCTACACCTTC. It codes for CSVETHYGYTF.

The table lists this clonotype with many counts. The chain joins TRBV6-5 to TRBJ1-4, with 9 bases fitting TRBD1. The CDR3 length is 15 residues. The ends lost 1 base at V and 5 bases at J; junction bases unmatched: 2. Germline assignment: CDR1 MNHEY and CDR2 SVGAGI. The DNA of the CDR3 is TGTGCCAGCAGTTACTTGGGGACAGGGAATGAAAAACTGTTTTTT. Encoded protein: CASSYLGTGNEKLFF.

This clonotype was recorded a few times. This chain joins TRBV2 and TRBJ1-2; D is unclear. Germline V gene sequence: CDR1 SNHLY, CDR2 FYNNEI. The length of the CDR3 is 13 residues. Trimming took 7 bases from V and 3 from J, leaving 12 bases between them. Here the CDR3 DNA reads TGTGCCAGCACCCGGGAGGGCGACTATGGCTACACCTTC. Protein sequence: CASTREGDYGYTF.

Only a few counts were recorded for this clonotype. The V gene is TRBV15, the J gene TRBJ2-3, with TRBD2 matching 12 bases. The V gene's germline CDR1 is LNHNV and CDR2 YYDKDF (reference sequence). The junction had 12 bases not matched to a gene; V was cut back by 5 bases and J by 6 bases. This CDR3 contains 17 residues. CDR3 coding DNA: TGTGCCACCAGCCGCCCGACTTCTAGCGGGGGGGCGGATACGCAGTATTTT. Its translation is CATSRPTSSGGADTQYF.

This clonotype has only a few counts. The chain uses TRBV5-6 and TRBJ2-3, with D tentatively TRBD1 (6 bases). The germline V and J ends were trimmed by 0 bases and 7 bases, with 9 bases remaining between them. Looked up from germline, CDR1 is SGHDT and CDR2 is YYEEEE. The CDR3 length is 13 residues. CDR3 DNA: TGTGCCAGCAGCTTGGGAACAGGGAATACGCAGTATTTT. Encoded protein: CASSLGTGNTQYF.

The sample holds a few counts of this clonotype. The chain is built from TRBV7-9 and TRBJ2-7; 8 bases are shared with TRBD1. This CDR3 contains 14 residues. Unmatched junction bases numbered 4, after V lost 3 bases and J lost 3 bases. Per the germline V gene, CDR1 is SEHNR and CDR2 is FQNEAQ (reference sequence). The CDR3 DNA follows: TGTGCCAGCAGCTTGGACAGGGACGGCTACGAGCAGTACTTC. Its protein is CASSLDRDGYEQYF.

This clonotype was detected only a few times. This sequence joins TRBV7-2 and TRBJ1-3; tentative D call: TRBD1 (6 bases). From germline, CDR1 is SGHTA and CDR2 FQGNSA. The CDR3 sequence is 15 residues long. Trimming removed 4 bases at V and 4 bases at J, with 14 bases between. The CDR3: CASSSGGGAGNTIYF. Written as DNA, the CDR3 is TGTGCCAGCAGCTCGGGAGGGGGGGCAGGAAACACCATATATTTT.

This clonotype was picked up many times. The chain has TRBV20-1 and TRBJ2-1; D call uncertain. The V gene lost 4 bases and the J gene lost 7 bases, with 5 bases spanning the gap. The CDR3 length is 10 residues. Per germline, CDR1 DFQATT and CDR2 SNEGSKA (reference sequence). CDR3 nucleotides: TGCAGTGCTAACCGGAATGAGCAGTTCTTC. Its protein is CSANRNEQFF.

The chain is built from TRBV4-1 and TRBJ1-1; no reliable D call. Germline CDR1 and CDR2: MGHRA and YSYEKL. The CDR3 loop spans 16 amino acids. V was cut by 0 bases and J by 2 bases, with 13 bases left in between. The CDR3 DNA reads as TGCGCCAGCAGCCAAGATCCAGGCCGCCTAAACACTGAAGCTTTCTTT. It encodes CASSQDPGRLNTEAFF.

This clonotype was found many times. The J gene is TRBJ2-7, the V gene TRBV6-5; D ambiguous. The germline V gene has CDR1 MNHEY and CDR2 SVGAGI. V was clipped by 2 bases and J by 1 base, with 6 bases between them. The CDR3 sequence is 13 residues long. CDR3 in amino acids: CASSYEASYEQYF. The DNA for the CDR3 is TGTGCCAGCAGTTACGAGGCATCCTACGAGCAGTACTTC.

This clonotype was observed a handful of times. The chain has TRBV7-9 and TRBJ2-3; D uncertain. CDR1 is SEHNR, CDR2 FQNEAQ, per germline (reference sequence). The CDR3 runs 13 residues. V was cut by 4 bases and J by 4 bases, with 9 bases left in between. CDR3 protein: CASSSYLADTQYF. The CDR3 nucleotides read TGTGCCAGCAGCTCGTACCTGGCAGATACGCAGTATTTT.

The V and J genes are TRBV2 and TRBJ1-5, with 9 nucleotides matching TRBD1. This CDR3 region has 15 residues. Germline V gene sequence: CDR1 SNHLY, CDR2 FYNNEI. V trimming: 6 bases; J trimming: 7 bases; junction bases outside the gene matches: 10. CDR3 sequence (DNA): TGTGCCAGCAGGCTCGAGGGGACAGGGTCACAGCCCCAGCATTTT. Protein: CASRLEGTGSQPQHF. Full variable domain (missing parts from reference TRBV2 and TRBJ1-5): EPEVTQTPSHQVTQMGQEVILRCVPISNHLYFYWYRQILGQKVEFLVSFYNNEISEKSEIFDDQFSVERPDGSNFTLKIRSTKLEDSAMYFCASRLEGTGSQPQHFGDGTRLSIL.

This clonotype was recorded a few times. The CDR3 spells CAGWERRTYEQYF. The CDR3 DNA is TGTGCCGGATGGGAGAGACGGACCTACGAGCAGTACTTC. This chain joins TRBV30 and TRBJ2-7; tentatively, D is TRBD2 (5 bases). CDR1 is GTSNPN and CDR2 is SVGIG in the germline V gene (reference sequence). The CDR3 loop spans 13 amino acids. Deletions cut 8 bases from V and 2 bases from J, with 16 bases between.

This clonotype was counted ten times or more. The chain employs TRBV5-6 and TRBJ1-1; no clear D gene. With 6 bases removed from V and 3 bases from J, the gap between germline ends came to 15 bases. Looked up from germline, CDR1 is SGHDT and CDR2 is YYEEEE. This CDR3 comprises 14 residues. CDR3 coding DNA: TGTGCCAGCACCGCGCTCGTAGGTTACACTGAAGCTTTCTTT. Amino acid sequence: CASTALVGYTEAFF.

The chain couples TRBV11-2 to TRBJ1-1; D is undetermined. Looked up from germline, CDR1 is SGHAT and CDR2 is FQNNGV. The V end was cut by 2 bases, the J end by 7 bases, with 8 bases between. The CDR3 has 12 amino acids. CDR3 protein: CASSLSRSEAFF. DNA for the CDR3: TGTGCCAGCAGCTTAAGCCGCAGTGAAGCTTTCTTT.

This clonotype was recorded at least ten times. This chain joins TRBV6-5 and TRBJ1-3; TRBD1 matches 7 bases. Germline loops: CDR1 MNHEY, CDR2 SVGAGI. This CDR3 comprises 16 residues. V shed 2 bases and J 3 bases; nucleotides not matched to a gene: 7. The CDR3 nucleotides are TGTGCCAGCAGTTACACGACAGGGCCCTTTGGAAACACCATATATTTT. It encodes CASSYTTGPFGNTIYF.